This T cell receptor (beta chain) was sequenced for a study of post-analysis software for immune sequencing data. Unique molecular identifiers had been added to the TCR beta cDNA libraries. MiXCR, applied by TCRdb to the PCR reads, yields one record per CDR3 protein. The sample holds about 770,000 distinct CDR3 sequences, around 45% seen once. Remarks on this clonotype: The antigen is not known.

Germline V lookup: CDR1 GTSNPN, CDR2 SVGIG (reference sequence). This CDR3 comprises 12 residues. Trimming removed 2 bases at V and 8 bases at J, with 12 bases between. Overall study findings and caveats: Several TRBV segments were more frequent in patients than controls; TRBV5-6, TRBV5-1 and TRBV20-1 belonged to this group.

The sequence came from a girl aged 10 to 17 with multiple sclerosis. Sequencing used blood. This rearrangement joins TRBV30 to TRBJ1-2; the D gene is possibly TRBD1 (5 bases). CDR3 loop: CAWSLGTWGYTF. The CDR3, as DNA: TGTGCCTGGAGTCTAGGGACTTGGGGCTACACCTTC.